This T cell receptor beta chain comes out of a study of blood T cell repertoires in COVID-19. Across the whole study: Samples came from the United States, Italy and Spain, spanning acute and convalescent COVID-19. T cells, B-cell-depleted T cells, or PBMCs provided the cDNA or gDNA that served as material.

Enrolled during active infection, Seattle patients were then followed longitudinally. How the authors handled the data: Reference gene primer amplification in the assay estimated nucleated cell counts. The data were produced by immunoSEQ multiplex PCR, yet TCRdb's version contains in-frame clones alone and is incomplete. That table is the source of V, J and clone size, and D and trimming were worked out from the DNA. This table has tens of thousands of clones, 65% to 80% appearing once. The origin of this receptor is a man aged 25 to 45 with COVID-19, enrolled during active disease. Material: peripheral blood.

The DNA for the CDR3 is TGTGCCACCCGAAAGGACAGGGTTGAAAAACTGTTTTTT. The encoded protein is CATRKDRVEKLFF. The rearrangement joins TRBV10-3 to TRBJ1-4; 8 bases agree with TRBD1. The CDR3 spans 13 residues. Looked up from germline, CDR1 is ENHRY and CDR2 is SYGVKD. J lost 7 bases, V lost 10 bases, and 8 bases had no gene match.